This is a list of T cell receptor beta chains from one sample in a study of T cells in Graves' hyperthyroidism and ophthalmopathy. TCRdb reprocessed the multiplex PCR reads with MiXCR, giving one entry per CDR3 protein. The sample yields approximately 400,000 distinct CDR3 sequences, over 15% seen once. The specimen was blood. Every receptor here comes from a young woman with Graves' hyperthyroidism. The conserved cysteine and the conserved F or W are not part of the CDR3 here. A D gene is named only where the DNA matches it firmly.

NA	TRBV19	TRBJ1-5	ASSIAGYSNQPQH
TRBD1	TRBV2	TRBJ2-2	ASRYRGGSGELF
NA	TRBV5-1	TRBJ2-6	ASSLDRVGANVLT
NA	TRBV6-5	TRBJ1-1	ASSYLGEGGTEAF
TRBD1	TRBV12-3/TRBV12-4	TRBJ1-1	ASSSDENRTGGGTEAF
NA	TRBV6-5	TRBJ1-2	ASSYGPLWGLGGYT
NA	TRBV7-2	TRBJ2-5	ASSLMDGAQETQY
NA	TRBV27	TRBJ2-4	ASWERGGIKY
NA	TRBV4-1	TRBJ2-2	ASSQISGELF
NA	TRBV5-6	TRBJ2-7	ASSLGLVWGEQY